Listed below are T cell receptor beta chains from one sample, sequenced in a study of T cells in Graves' hyperthyroidism and ophthalmopathy. TCRdb recomputed calls from the multiplex PCR reads with MiXCR, one row per CDR3 protein. The sample has almost 500,000 distinct CDR3 sequences, about 22% seen once. The sample taken for sequencing was blood. Source of these receptors: a woman in her seventies with Graves' ophthalmopathy. Each CDR3 is given with its conserved first and last residue. The D gene is left open where the match is weak. The size of a clone is reported for some rows only, either as once, few or many, or as a class for expanded clones.

D gene,J gene,V gene,clone size,CDR3 protein,CDR3 DNA
-,TRBJ1-4,TRBV7-9,-,CASSWSSTNEKLFF,TGTGCCAGCAGCTGGAGTTCAACTAATGAAAAACTGTTTTTT
TRBD2,TRBJ2-1,TRBV7-2,few,CASSSGLAGVIPYNEQFF,TGTGCCAGCAGCTCCGGACTAGCGGGAGTTATACCCTACAATGAGCAGTTCTTC
TRBD1,TRBJ1-5,TRBV12-3/TRBV12-4,few,CASSLGRRTGLHF,TGTGCCAGCAGTCTAGGTCGTAGGACAGGCCTACATTTT
TRBD1,TRBJ2-7,TRBV29-1,-,CSVGTGSIYEQYF,TGCAGCGTGGGGACAGGGTCGATCTACGAGCAGTACTTC
TRBD2,TRBJ2-1,TRBV11-2,few,CASSLTSGIGYEQFF,TGTGCCAGCAGCTTGACTAGCGGGATCGGGTATGAGCAGTTCTTC
TRBD2,TRBJ2-5,TRBV7-8,many,CASSLARGLAGVWGKETQYF,TGTGCCAGCAGCTTAGCGAGGGGACTAGCGGGAGTATGGGGGAAGGAGACCCAGTACTTC
TRBD2,TRBJ2-5,TRBV9,-,CASSVGLAGPQETQYF,TGTGCCAGCAGCGTAGGACTAGCGGGGCCCCAAGAGACCCAGTACTTC
TRBD2,TRBJ2-5,TRBV20-1,few,CSARLAGRLETQYF,TGCAGTGCTAGGCTAGCGGGGCGTCTAGAGACCCAGTACTTC
-,TRBJ2-7,TRBV20-1,few,CSARTGLINSYEQYF,TGCAGTGCCCGAACGGGTCTTATAAACTCCTACGAGCAGTACTTC
TRBD2,TRBJ2-5,TRBV12-3/TRBV12-4,-,CASSLTGGEGETQYF,TGTGCCAGCAGTTTAACGGGCGGGGAGGGGGAGACCCAGTACTTC
-,TRBJ2-5,TRBV7-2,many,CASSSGPQETQYF,TGTGCCAGCAGCTCAGGCCCCCAAGAGACCCAGTACTTC
TRBD2,TRBJ2-5,TRBV27,few,CASSLSIAGQETQYF,TGTGCCAGCAGTTTATCGATAGCGGGGCAAGAGACCCAGTACTTC
TRBD2,TRBJ2-1,TRBV6-1,many,CASVAGSSYNEQFF,TGTGCCAGTGTAGCGGGAAGCTCCTACAATGAGCAGTTCTTC
TRBD2,TRBJ2-3,TRBV20-1,few,CSASGGGTQYF,TGCAGTGCTTCGGGGGGGGGTACGCAGTATTTT
TRBD1,TRBJ1-2,TRBV3-1,-,CASSQVAGGSGYTF,TGTGCCAGCAGCCAAGTGGCAGGGGGCTCGGGCTACACCTTC
TRBD2,TRBJ2-3,TRBV7-2,-,CASSPRGGRATDTQYF,TGTGCCAGCAGCCCCCGCGGGGGGAGGGCCACAGATACGCAGTATTTT
-,TRBJ1-1,TRBV19,few,CASSIEGRFNTEAFF,TGTGCCAGTAGTATAGAAGGCAGGTTTAACACTGAAGCTTTCTTT
TRBD2,TRBJ2-2,TRBV2,few,CASSILAGGNTGELFF,TGTGCCAGCAGTATACTAGCGGGAGGCAACACCGGGGAGCTGTTTTTT
TRBD1,TRBJ1-2,TRBV6-1,-,CASTPPGQGFGYTF,TGTGCCAGCACCCCTCCGGGACAGGGGTTTGGCTACACCTTC
TRBD2,TRBJ2-7,TRBV12-3/TRBV12-4,-,CASSFFFPGRTSGYYEQYF,TGTGCCAGCAGTTTCTTTTTCCCCGGAAGGACTAGCGGTTACTACGAGCAGTACTTC
-,TRBJ1-4,TRBV15,few,CATRVSREGEKLFF,TGTGCCACCAGAGTTAGCAGGGAGGGGGAAAAACTGTTTTTT
TRBD1,TRBJ1-2,TRBV4-1,-,CASSQDRFQGGYGYTF,TGCGCCAGCAGCCAAGATAGGTTCCAGGGGGGCTATGGCTACACCTTC
TRBD2,TRBJ2-4,TRBV5-1,many,CASTRGDYSQNIQYF,TGCGCCAGCACCCGAGGGGACTACAGCCAAAACATTCAGTACTTC
TRBD1,TRBJ2-7,TRBV28,many,CASGRQGPIYEQYF,TGTGCCAGCGGGCGACAGGGCCCTATCTACGAGCAGTACTTC
TRBD2,TRBJ2-3,TRBV20-1,-,CSAMVREGLSDTQYF,TGCAGTGCTATGGTGCGGGAGGGCCTATCAGATACGCAGTATTTT
TRBD1,TRBJ2-3,TRBV11-2,-,CASSLDGQGITSTQYF,TGTGCCAGCAGCCTAGACGGACAGGGTATAACATCTACGCAGTATTTT
TRBD2,TRBJ2-5,TRBV14,few,CASSPGLARQETQYF,TGTGCCAGCAGCCCAGGACTAGCGCGACAAGAGACCCAGTACTTC
TRBD1,TRBJ2-1,TRBV19,-,CASSRRVGQSDNEQFF,TGTGCCAGTAGTAGAAGAGTGGGACAGTCAGACAATGAGCAGTTCTTC
-,TRBJ2-5,TRBV15,many,CATSTRDFQETQYF,TGTGCCACCAGTACGCGGGACTTCCAAGAGACCCAGTACTTC